The entry below gives a single T cell receptor (beta chain) sequence along with its context. It has no known antigen specificity. Per-base qualities were not stored, and no clone one base away is much larger. These data come from a study of T cell repertoires in cytomegalovirus infection (dated by TCRdb to about 2019). Study-level background: Alongside well-studied HLA-B-restricted epitopes, the peptide stimulations were aimed at recently identified HLA-C-restricted CMV epitopes, whose presentation resists viral immunomodulation. The HLA type of each donor mattered for the analysis, because public TCR beta signatures pointed to carriage of CMV infection along with the matching HLA type.

V gives up 2 bases and J gives up 2 bases, and the segment between their germline ends measures 6 bases. The germline V gene (reference sequence) gives CDR1 as SEHNR and CDR2 as FQNEAQ. The CDR3, cysteine through phenylalanine, is 14 amino acids long. Just the 42-base CDR3 DNA is kept, in frame starting at base 1. The sample's treatment or condition label, decoded: in vitro stimulation with specific CMV peptide epitopes to enrich CMV-specific T cells. Study-wide conclusions, independent of this receptor: The ex vivo response was dominated by HLA-C-restricted CMV-specific TCR beta clonotypes, which also provided the single most frequent clonotype in two of eight donors. In both this cohort and an independent cohort of some 350 donors, the cumulative frequency of public TCR beta family members distinguished carriers of CMV infection plus the relevant HLA type.

Data came from an Illumina HiSeq 1500. TCRdb reanalyzed the raw reads on its own, using fastp at Q25 for trimming and MiXCR for clone calling, and kept in-frame beta chains. Under each unique CDR3 protein, matching rows form one entry showing the most common genes and DNA. In this sample the table shows about 60,000 distinct CDR3 sequences, roughly a fifth of which occur a single time. The top ten clones comprise roughly two thirds of the sample. The source is a human donor in good health (CMV status not recorded). Some clones in this sample may be carry-over from other donors' samples. The material sequenced was CD8+ T cells from cultured PBMCs, taken from culture after CMV antigen stimulation. The chain uses TRBV7-9 and TRBJ2-2; no D gene is confidently identified. CDR3 region: CASSLSDNTGELFF. The sequence in DNA is TGTGCCAGCAGCTTAAGCGACAACACCGGGGAGCTGTTTTTT.